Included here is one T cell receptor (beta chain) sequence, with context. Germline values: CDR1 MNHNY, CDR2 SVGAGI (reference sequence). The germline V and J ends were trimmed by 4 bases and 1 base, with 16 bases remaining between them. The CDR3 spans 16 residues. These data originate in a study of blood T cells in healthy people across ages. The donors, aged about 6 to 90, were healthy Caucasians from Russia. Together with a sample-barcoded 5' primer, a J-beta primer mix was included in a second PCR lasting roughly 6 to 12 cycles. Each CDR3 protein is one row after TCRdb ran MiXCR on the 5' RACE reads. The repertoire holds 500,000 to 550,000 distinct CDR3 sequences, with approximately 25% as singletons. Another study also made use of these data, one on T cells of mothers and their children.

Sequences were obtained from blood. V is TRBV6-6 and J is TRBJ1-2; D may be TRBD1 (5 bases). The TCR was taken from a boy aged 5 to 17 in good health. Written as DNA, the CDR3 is TGTGCCAGCAGTTCCCTTTTGGGGCAGGATAACTATGGCTACACCTTC. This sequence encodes CASSSLLGQDNYGYTF.